This T cell receptor (beta chain) was sequenced in a study of neurological immune-mediated disorders. Sorted libraries came from approximately 1 million CD4+ or CD8+ T cells. CDR3 length: 13 amino acids. Germline CDR1 and CDR2: SGHTA and FQGNSA. With 1 base removed from V and 6 bases from J, the gap between germline ends came to 8 bases. The sample holds many counts of this clonotype. Antigen: not known. A 10-nucleotide random UMI tagged transcripts in template-switch 5'RACE cDNA synthesis. Every sequencing run gave over 160 million TCR-beta sequences, taken from 15-18 subjects. TCRdb reprocessed the 5' RACE reads with MiXCR, giving one entry per CDR3 protein. The profile shows fewer than 55,000 distinct CDR3 sequences, roughly 6% of them singletons. Whole-study findings and limits: HTLV-1-associated myelopathy had the most TCR clonal expansion, and multiple sclerosis had the least, less than healthy controls.

This receptor was identified in a woman aged 40 to 50 in good health. Sequenced: CD4+ T cells from blood. The chain carries TRBV7-2 and TRBJ2-3, with D unclear. The DNA of the CDR3 is TGTGCCAGCAGCTTAGTCTCGATGGATACGCAGTATTTT. Residues: CASSLVSMDTQYF.